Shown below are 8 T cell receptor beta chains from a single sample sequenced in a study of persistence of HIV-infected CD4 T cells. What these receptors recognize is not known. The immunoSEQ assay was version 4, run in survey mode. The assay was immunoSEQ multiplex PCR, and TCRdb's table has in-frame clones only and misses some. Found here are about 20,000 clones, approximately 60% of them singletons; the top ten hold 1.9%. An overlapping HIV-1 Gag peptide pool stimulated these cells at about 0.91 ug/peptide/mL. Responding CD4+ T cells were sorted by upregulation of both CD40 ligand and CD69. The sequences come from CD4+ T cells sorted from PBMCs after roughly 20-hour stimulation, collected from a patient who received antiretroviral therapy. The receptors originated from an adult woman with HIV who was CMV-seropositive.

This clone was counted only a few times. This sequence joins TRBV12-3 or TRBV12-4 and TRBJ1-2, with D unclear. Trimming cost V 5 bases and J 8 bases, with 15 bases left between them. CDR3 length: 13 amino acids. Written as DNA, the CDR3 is TGTGCCAGCAGTGACGGGCCTAGAAGGGGCTACACCTTC. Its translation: CASSDGPRRGYTF.

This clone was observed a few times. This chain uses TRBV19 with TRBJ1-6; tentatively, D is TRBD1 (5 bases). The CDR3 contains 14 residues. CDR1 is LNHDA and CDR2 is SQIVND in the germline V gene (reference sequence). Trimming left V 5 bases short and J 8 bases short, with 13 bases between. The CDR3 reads CASSSSPGDSPLHF. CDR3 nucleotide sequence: TGTGCCAGTAGTTCATCCCCGGGGGATTCACCCCTCCACTTT. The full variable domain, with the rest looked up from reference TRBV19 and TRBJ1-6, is DGGITQSPKYLFRKEGQNVTLSCEQNLNHDAMYWYRQDPGQGLRLIYYSQIVNDFQKGDIAEGYSVSREKKESFPLTVTSAQKNPTAFYLCASSSSPGDSPLHFGNGTRLTVT.

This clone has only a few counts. CDR3 coding DNA: TGTGCCAGCAGGGGGGACACCCCTGGGACTGAAGCTTTCTTT. Protein: CASRGDTPGTEAFF. The V call is TRBV2, the J call TRBJ1-1; possibly TRBD1 for D (6 bases). The germline CDR1 and CDR2 sequences are SNHLY and FYNNEI. V was cut by 6 bases and J by 5 bases, with 16 bases left in between. The CDR3 has 14 amino acids.

The CDR3 region has the DNA TGTGCCAGCAGAAAAACAGGGGTTTCGGGCAATCAGCCCCAGCATTTT. Amino acids: CASRKTGVSGNQPQHF. The gene calls are TRBV6-6 and TRBJ1-5; 7 nucleotides align to TRBD1. Trimming at V came to 6 bases and at J to 2 bases, leaving 10 bases not matched to a gene. The CDR3 loop spans 16 amino acids. The germline V gene has CDR1 MNHNY and CDR2 SVGAGI (reference sequence).

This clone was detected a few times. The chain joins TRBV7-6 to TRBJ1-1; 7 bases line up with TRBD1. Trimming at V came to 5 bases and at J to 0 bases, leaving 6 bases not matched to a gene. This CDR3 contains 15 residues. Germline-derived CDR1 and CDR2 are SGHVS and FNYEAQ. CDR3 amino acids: CASSLRQGLNTEAFF. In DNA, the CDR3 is TGTGCCAGCAGCCTTCGACAGGGACTGAACACTGAAGCTTTCTTT.

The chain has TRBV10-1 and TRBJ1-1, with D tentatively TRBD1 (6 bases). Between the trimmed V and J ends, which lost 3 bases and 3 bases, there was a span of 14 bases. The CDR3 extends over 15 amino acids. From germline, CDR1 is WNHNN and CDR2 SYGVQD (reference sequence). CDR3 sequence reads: CASSEGGGAYTEAFF. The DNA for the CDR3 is TGCGCCAGCAGTGAAGGCGGGGGGGCGTACACTGAAGCTTTCTTT.

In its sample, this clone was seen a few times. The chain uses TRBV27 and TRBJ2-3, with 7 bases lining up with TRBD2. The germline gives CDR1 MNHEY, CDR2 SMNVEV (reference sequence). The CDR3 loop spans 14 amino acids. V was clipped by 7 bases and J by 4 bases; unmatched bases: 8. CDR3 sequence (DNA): TGTGCCAGCAAGTGGGGCGGGGGATCAGATACGCAGTATTTT. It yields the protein CASKWGGGSDTQYF.

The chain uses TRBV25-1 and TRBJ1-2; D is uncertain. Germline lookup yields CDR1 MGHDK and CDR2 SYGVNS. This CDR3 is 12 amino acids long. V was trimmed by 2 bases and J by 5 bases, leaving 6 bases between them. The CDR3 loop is CASSEGIYGYTF. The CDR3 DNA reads TGTGCCAGCAGTGAAGGAATTTATGGCTACACCTTC.